One and the same sample provided the 4 T cell receptor beta chains below, sequenced in a study of cytomegalovirus exposure and HLA in healthy donors. It was with 60 Vbeta and 13 Jbeta primers that the PCR ran. Using immunoSEQ multiplex PCR, the repertoire was profiled, and TCRdb retains in-frame clones only, with some absent. This sample's table has tens of thousands of clones. The sequencing sample was made of PBMCs. The receptor source for this set is a woman in her twenties or thirties in good health and CMV-seronegative.

The CDR3 region has the DNA TGTGCCTGGGACGGACTAGCGGGAGATCTCACCGGGGAGCTGTTTTTT. Translated, it gives CAWDGLAGDLTGELFF. The gene calls are TRBV30 and TRBJ2-2; TRBD2 aligns across 13 bases. The V segment lost 5 bases and the J segment 4 bases; nucleotides outside the gene matches: 7. Per the germline V gene, CDR1 is GTSNPN and CDR2 is SVGIG (reference sequence). The CDR3 covers 16 residues.

J is TRBJ2-5 and V is TRBV28, with 10 bases lining up with TRBD2. Trimming cost V 5 bases and J 2 bases; bases outside gene matches: 2. The CDR3 consists of 14 residues. The V gene's germline CDR1 is MDHEN and CDR2 SYDVKM. The CDR3 protein is CASSATSGQETQYF. CDR3 nucleotide sequence: TGTGCCAGCAGTGCGACTAGCGGGCAAGAGACCCAGTACTTC.

This rearrangement joins TRBV10-3 to TRBJ1-1, with 9 bases identical to TRBD1. Unmatched junction bases numbered 2, after V lost 2 bases and J lost 1 base. This CDR3 region has 15 residues. CDR1 is ENHRY, CDR2 SYGVKD, per germline. CDR3 loop: CAISEGQGSNTEAFF. CDR3 nucleotide sequence: TGTGCCATCAGTGAGGGACAGGGGTCGAACACTGAAGCTTTCTTT.

The chain couples TRBV5-1 to TRBJ1-1; 7 positions agree with TRBD1. The CDR3 extends over 13 amino acids. Germline V CDR1 and CDR2: SGHRS, YFSETQ. The V and J ends lost 5 bases and 3 bases, in that order; junction bases with no gene match: 4. CDR3 sequence reads: CASSKGADTEAFF. In nucleotides, the CDR3 is TGCGCCAGCAGTAAGGGGGCGGACACTGAAGCTTTCTTT.